This TCR beta chain was captured by sequencing in a study of T cells after yellow fever vaccination. Background on the study: The SMART-Seq v4 Ultra Low Input method served to prepare the low-cell-number fractions. Overall study results and limits: Among primary-vaccination clones, most reappeared after the booster, at 96% for CD4 and approximately 88% for CD8. Weaker overall, the secondary response nonetheless peaked faster (day 5 versus 15).

The CDR3 has 13 residues. V was cut by 6 bases and J by 7 bases, with 16 bases left in between. As regards this clonotype: Its antigen remains unknown.

A process of 5'RACE template switching, which added a universal primer site and UMIs, was used to make TCR cDNA. TCRdb fed the 5' RACE reads into MiXCR, producing one record per CDR3 protein. Of 400,000 to 650,000 distinct CDR3 sequences in the sample, less than 25% are singletons; the top ten hold about 16%. This sequence originates from a man aged 18 to 35 who received the YFV17D yellow fever vaccine. Here the sequenced sample was PBMCs, taken approximately 22 days after the first yellow fever vaccination. V gene TRBV12-3 or TRBV12-4 combines with J gene TRBJ2-7; D gene uncertain. As DNA, the CDR3 is TGTGCCAGCAGATTGGGTGACCTACTTGAGCAGTACTTC. Amino acids: CASRLGDLLEQYF.